The 17 T cell receptor beta chains in this list originate from one sample, sequenced in a study of T cell responses to AZD1222 COVID-19 vaccine. Clones were read by immunoSEQ multiplex PCR, and TCRdb kept only the in-frame ones, dropping some. The table lists roughly 55,000 clones, 87% of them singletons. This specimen consisted of peripheral blood, obtained on day 0 of AZD1222 vaccination. Every receptor here comes from an adult in good health.

The chain uses TRBV19 and TRBJ1-5, with 8 bases fitting TRBD1. The ends lost 8 bases at V and 4 bases at J; junction bases unmatched: 10. Germline-derived CDR1 and CDR2 are LNHDA and SQIVND (reference sequence). CDR3 length: 15 residues. CDR3 nucleotide sequence: TGTGCCAGTCGCACCGGACAGGGTGGGAATCAGCCCCAGCATTTT. This gives the protein CASRTGQGGNQPQHF.

This clone was observed a single time. CDR3 protein: CASSALPSQDTQYF. CDR3 bases: TGTGCCAGCAGCGCATTGCCTTCACAAGATACGCAGTATTTT. V gene TRBV5-8 combines with J gene TRBJ2-3; no definite D call. The CDR3 sequence is 14 residues long. The germline V gene encodes CDR1 SGHTS and CDR2 YDEGEE. Trimming left V 4 bases short and J 5 bases short, with 14 bases between.

The chain uses TRBV11-2 and TRBJ1-4; 9 bases line up with TRBD1. This CDR3 has 18 residues. Germline trimming cut 5 bases from V and 6 bases from J; bases unmatched to any gene: 16. Looked up from germline, CDR1 is SGHAT and CDR2 is FQNNGV. The CDR3 region is CASSPYPQPGQGYEKLFF. DNA for the CDR3: TGTGCCAGCAGCCCTTATCCGCAGCCGGGACAGGGTTATGAAAAACTGTTTTTT.

This rearrangement joins TRBV6-2 or TRBV6-3 to TRBJ2-7; D could derive from TRBD1 or TRBD2 (5 bases each). Trimming left V 2 bases short and J 7 bases short, with 9 bases between. The CDR3 has 12 amino acids. Germline lookup yields CDR1 MNHEY and CDR2 SVGEGT. CDR3 bases: TGTGCCAGCAGTTACAGGGGAGAAGAGCAGTACTTC. Protein product: CASSYRGEEQYF.

The V gene is TRBV6-1, the J gene TRBJ2-1; 8 nucleotides match TRBD2. Germline CDR1 and CDR2: MNHNS and SASEGT. This CDR3 comprises 14 residues. V lost 2 bases, J lost 8 bases, and 5 bases stayed unmatched. For the CDR3, the DNA is TGTGCCAGCAGTGAAACCGGGGGGGCCGATGAGCAGTTCTTC. Amino acid sequence: CASSETGGADEQFF.

This clone was recorded only once. The V and J genes are TRBV9 and TRBJ2-1; 10 bases match TRBD2. V gave up 3 bases and J gave up 5 bases; unmatched junction bases: 11. The germline V gene encodes CDR1 SGDLS and CDR2 YYNGEE. The CDR3 is made up of 17 amino acids. CDR3 region: CASSAPAGGRVNNEQFF. The CDR3 nucleotides read TGTGCCAGCAGCGCCCCAGCGGGGGGGCGGGTGAACAATGAGCAGTTCTTC.

V and J are TRBV28 and TRBJ2-7; D is uncertain. Trimming stripped 3 bases from V and 0 bases from J, with 6 bases between. From germline, CDR1 is MDHEN and CDR2 SYDVKM. This CDR3 is built from 13 residues. The CDR3 nucleotides are TGTGCCAGCAGTTTCGGCAACTCCTACGAGCAGTACTTC. Protein: CASSFGNSYEQYF.

The chain employs TRBV6-1 and TRBJ2-2, with unresolved D. Trimming shortened V by 1 base and J by 4 bases, and 10 bases separated the two germline ends. The length of the CDR3 is 15 residues. Per the germline V gene, CDR1 is MNHNS and CDR2 is SASEGT. CDR3 region: CASSEGGSGTGELFF. For the CDR3, the DNA is TGTGCCAGCAGTGAAGGGGGATCGGGCACCGGGGAGCTGTTTTTT.

The V and J genes are TRBV19 and TRBJ2-2; D is unclear. Germline assignment: CDR1 LNHDA and CDR2 SQIVND (reference sequence). CDR3 length: 14 residues. Trimming removed 3 bases from V and 6 bases from J, with 11 bases in between. The CDR3 DNA sequence: TGTGCCAGTAGTATGACCCCAATGTCCGGGGAGCTGTTTTTT. It translates to CASSMTPMSGELFF.

CDR3 region: CASNGARNTEAFF. For the CDR3, the DNA is TGTGCCAGCAATGGGGCAAGGAACACTGAAGCTTTCTTT. The J gene is TRBJ1-1, the V gene TRBV18; weak D call: TRBD1 (5 bases). The CDR3 is 13 residues long. Germline V lookup: CDR1 KGHSH, CDR2 LQKENI. Trimming shortened V by 8 bases and J by 1 base, and 11 bases separated the two germline ends.

The chain joins TRBV28 to TRBJ2-2; a weak D match, TRBD1 (6 bases). The CDR3 contains 13 residues. In germline, CDR1 is MDHEN, CDR2 SYDVKM. V lost 3 bases and J lost 6, with 8 bases in between. The CDR3 nucleotides are TGTGCCAGCAGTTTCACAGGGCCCGGGGAGCTGTTTTTT. It yields the protein CASSFTGPGELFF. Full variable domain (missing parts from reference TRBV28 and TRBJ2-2): DVKVTQSSRYLVKRTGEKVFLECVQDMDHENMFWYRQDPGLGLRLIYFSYDVKMKEKGDIPEGYSVSREKKERFSLILESASTNQTSMYLCASSFTGPGELFFGEGSRLTVL.

The CDR3 protein is CASSIAGALNYGYTF. DNA for the CDR3: TGTGCCAGTAGTATAGCAGGGGCGCTAAACTATGGCTACACCTTC. The chain combines TRBV19 with TRBJ1-2; possible D gene TRBD1, 6 bases. Between the trimmed V and J ends, which lost 1 base and 2 bases, there was a span of 11 bases. The germline V gene has CDR1 LNHDA and CDR2 SQIVND (reference sequence). This CDR3 is 15 amino acids long.

The chain is built from TRBV5-1 and TRBJ2-1; D gene uncertain. The CDR3 length is 11 residues. Germline CDR1 reads SGHRS; CDR2 reads YFSETQ. The V gene lost 2 bases and the J gene lost 8 bases, with 5 bases spanning the gap. The CDR3 region has the DNA TGCGCCAGCAGCTTAAATCATGAGCAGTTCTTC. Translated, it gives CASSLNHEQFF.

This clone showed up just once. J is TRBJ1-2 and V is TRBV25-1; 7 bases line up with TRBD1. CDR3 length: 14 amino acids. V gave up 5 bases and J gave up 4 bases; unmatched junction bases: 7. The germline V gene encodes CDR1 MGHDK and CDR2 SYGVNS. CDR3: CASSRQGYGYGYTF. CDR3 DNA: TGTGCCAGCAGTAGACAGGGTTACGGCTATGGCTACACCTTC.

The rearrangement links TRBV9 to TRBJ2-1, with a tentative D call TRBD2 (7 bases). Per the germline V gene, CDR1 is SGDLS and CDR2 is YYNGEE. Trimming shortened V by 4 bases and J by 10 bases, and 18 bases separated the two germline ends. The CDR3 is 14 amino acids. The CDR3 reads CASSSPPGGGEQFF. The DNA of the CDR3 is TGTGCCAGCAGCTCACCCCCGGGGGGCGGGGAGCAGTTCTTC.

The chain carries TRBV6-1 and TRBJ1-4; the D is unclear. Germline V CDR1 and CDR2: MNHNS, SASEGT. This CDR3 is 16 amino acids long. The V end lost 4 bases, the J end lost 6 bases, and 18 bases lay between the germline ends. The CDR3 loop is CASSVIREEADEKLFF. CDR3 nucleotides: TGTGCCAGCAGTGTGATCCGGGAGGAGGCGGATGAAAAACTGTTTTTT.

The gene calls are TRBV29-1 and TRBJ2-1, with TRBD1 identical over 9 bases. The ends lost 7 bases at V and 5 bases at J; junction bases unmatched: 12. CDR3 length: 15 residues. CDR1 and CDR2 from the germline V gene are SQVTM and ANQGSEA. The CDR3 DNA follows: TGCAGCGCCAAACCCGGGACAGGGTTCGACAATGAGCAGTTCTTC. Residues: CSAKPGTGFDNEQFF.